The clone carrying this T cell receptor beta chain was detected only a few times. Its antigen is unidentified. CDR3 size: 14 residues. V was clipped by 2 bases and J by 8 bases, with 13 bases between them. Germline V gene data show CDR1 as MNHEY and CDR2 as SMNVEV (reference sequence). The data stem from a study of T-cell reconstitution after alpha-beta-depleted transplantation in children. Whole-study findings and limits: Expanded clones from the graft, numbering several hundred, reportedly supplied alpha-beta T cells about two months after transplant. Some patients showed high day-60 TCRbeta diversity, which derived from surviving recipient T cells and thymic progenitors. Newly produced T cells mostly provided counts and TCRbeta diversity after one year, as hyperexpanded clones declined.

A TCRbeta library incorporating unique molecular identifiers was prepared. TCRdb re-analysed the PCR reads in MiXCR, keeping a single row per CDR3 protein. The table records about 420,000 distinct CDR3 sequences, roughly 17% of them present only once. The sample consisted of PBMCs, mostly from graft donor cells, taken 360 days after TCRalphabeta/CD19-depleted stem cell transplant. The TCR was taken from a boy in the first two years of life who had a stem cell transplant for Wiskott-Aldrich syndrome, so the T cells may come from the graft donor. J is TRBJ2-1 and V is TRBV27; D tentatively reads TRBD1 or TRBD2 (6 bases each). The CDR3 protein is CASSLGRRGDEQFF. CDR3 nucleotides: TGTGCCAGCAGTTTAGGGAGGAGGGGGGATGAGCAGTTCTTC.